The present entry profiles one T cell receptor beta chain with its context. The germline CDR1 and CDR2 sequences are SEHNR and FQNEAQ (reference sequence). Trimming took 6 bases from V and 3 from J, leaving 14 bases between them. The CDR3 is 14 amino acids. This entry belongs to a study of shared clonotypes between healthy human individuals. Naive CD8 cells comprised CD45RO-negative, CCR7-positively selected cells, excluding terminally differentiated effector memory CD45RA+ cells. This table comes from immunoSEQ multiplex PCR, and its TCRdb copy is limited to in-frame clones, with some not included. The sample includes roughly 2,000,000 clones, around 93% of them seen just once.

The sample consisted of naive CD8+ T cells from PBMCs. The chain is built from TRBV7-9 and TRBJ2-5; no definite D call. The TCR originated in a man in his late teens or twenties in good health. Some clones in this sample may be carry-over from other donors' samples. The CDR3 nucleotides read TGTGCCAGCAGACAAGGCGGAAGGGAAGAGACCCAGTACTTC. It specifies CASRQGGREETQYF. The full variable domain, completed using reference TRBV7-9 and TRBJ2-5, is DTGVSQNPRHKITKRGQNVTFRCDPISEHNRLYWYRQTLGQGPEFLTYFQNEAQLEKSRLLSDRFSAERPKGSFSTLEIQRTEQGDSAMYLCASRQGGREETQYFGPGTRLLVL.